A selection of T cell receptor beta chains follows, all from one sample in a study of T cell responses to AZD1222 COVID-19 vaccine. TCRdb's copy holds only in-frame clones and misses some; the assay was immunoSEQ multiplex PCR. The sample holds 95,000 to 100,000 clones, about 90% seen once. Sequenced material: peripheral blood, taken on day 0 of AZD1222 vaccination. The receptors were gathered from an adult in good health. Both conserved end residues are part of each CDR3. D genes are given only for firm matches. The size field is filled for only some rows; it gives once, few, many or a size class.

-,-,TRBV27,TRBJ1-1,TGTGCCAGCAGGAGCGCTTTCTTT,CASRSAFF
-,-,TRBV6-5,TRBJ2-7,TGTGCCAGCAGGAGGGAAAACTCCTACGAGCAGTACTTC,CASRRENSYEQYF
-,-,TRBV5-1,TRBJ1-1,TGCGCCAGCAGCTTGGGGGCCCATTTGAACACTGAAGCTTTCTTT,CASSLGAHLNTEAFF
-,-,TRBV5-4,TRBJ1-1,TGTGCCAGCAGGCTGGCCCCGGACGGAACACGAGGGGCTTTCTTT,CASRLAPDGTRGAFF
-,-,TRBV29-1,TRBJ1-1,TGCAGCGTTAGTAAGGGGGTGAACACTGAAGCTTTCTTT,CSVSKGVNTEAFF
-,-,TRBV12-3/TRBV12-4,TRBJ2-3,TGTGCCAGCAGCAGACGGGCGCAGTATTTT,CASSRRAQYF
-,-,TRBV5-1,TRBJ1-4,TGCGCCAGCAGCTTACAGGCTTTCGCAACTAATGAAAAACTGTTTTTT,CASSLQAFATNEKLFF
TRBD1,-,TRBV7-6,TRBJ1-5,TGTGCCAGCAGCGCAAGACAGGGGGCAGCTCAGCCCCAGCATTTT,CASSARQGAAQPQHF
TRBD1,-,TRBV5-5,TRBJ1-5,TGTGCCAGCAGCCCCCGCACCTCGGGACAGGGTTTCGATCAGCCCCAGCATTTT,CASSPRTSGQGFDQPQHF
-,few,TRBV5-1,TRBJ2-7,TGCGCCAGCAGCGTGCGGACCGATTCCTACGAGCAGTACTTC,CASSVRTDSYEQYF
-,-,TRBV5-1,TRBJ2-7,TGCGCCAGCAGCTTGGAAGGGGGAACTGGCGAGCAGTACTTC,CASSLEGGTGEQYF
TRBD2,-,TRBV27,TRBJ2-7,TGTGCCAGCAGTTCGTCTAGCGGACTTACGTATAGGGAGCAGTACTTC,CASSSSSGLTYREQYF
TRBD2,-,TRBV5-1,TRBJ2-7,TGCGCCAGCGGATTTAGCGGGAGCATCTACGAGCAGTACTTC,CASGFSGSIYEQYF
-,-,TRBV30,TRBJ2-3,TGTGCCTGGAGTGAAGGAAGCACAGATACGCAGTATTTT,CAWSEGSTDTQYF
-,few,TRBV13,TRBJ1-1,TGTGCCAGCAGCCAAACAGGGACCACTGAAGCTTTCTTT,CASSQTGTTEAFF
-,-,TRBV10-3,TRBJ1-1,TGTGCCATCAGTGGGCTAGGCGGCACTGAAGCTTTCTTT,CAISGLGGTEAFF
-,-,TRBV20-1,TRBJ1-1,TGCAGTGCTAGTGAGGGCCTGAACACTGAAGCTTTCTTT,CSASEGLNTEAFF
TRBD2,-,TRBV6-2/TRBV6-3,TRBJ2-1,TGTGCCAGCAGTGGACTAGCGGGAGTTAATTCCCAAGTGTTCTTC,CASSGLAGVNSQVFF
TRBD1,-,TRBV11-2,TRBJ2-7,TGTGCCAGCAGATCCGGGACAGGGTCCTACGAGCAGTACTTC,CASRSGTGSYEQYF
-,-,TRBV11-3,TRBJ2-7,TGTGCCAGCAGCCACGGGGGCTTTCCCTACGAGCAGTACTTC,CASSHGGFPYEQYF
-,-,TRBV25-1,TRBJ2-1,TGTGCCAGCAGTGAATCCAGGACTATTTACAATGAGCAGTTCTTC,CASSESRTIYNEQFF
-,-,TRBV18,TRBJ1-1,TGTGCCAGCTCACCAAGGGACATTAACACTGAAGCTTTCTTT,CASSPRDINTEAFF
-,-,TRBV18,TRBJ1-3,TGTGCCAGCTCACCACCGGGCCTTGTGGACACCATATATTTT,CASSPPGLVDTIYF
-,-,TRBV20-1,TRBJ2-1,TGCAGTGCTAGAGCGGACAGCCATCAGTTCTTC,CSARADSHQFF
-,few,TRBV5-8,TRBJ2-5,TGTGCCAGCAGCTTGCTGGGATGGGGGACCCAGTACTTC,CASSLLGWGTQYF
-,-,TRBV2,TRBJ1-4,TGTGCCAGCAGTGTTCGTGTCTGGGGGCAAAATGAAAAACTGTTTTTT,CASSVRVWGQNEKLFF
-,-,TRBV27,TRBJ1-5,TGTGCCAGCAGTTTAGTACAGGGTCTGGGGCAGCCCCAGCATTTT,CASSLVQGLGQPQHF
-,-,TRBV5-1,TRBJ2-7,TGCGCCAGCAGCCCCGCCCCGAGGGAGCAGTACTTC,CASSPAPREQYF
-,-,TRBV1,TRBJ2-1,TGCACCAGCAGCCCCGGCACTAGCGAGAAATACAATGAGCAGTTCTTC,CTSSPGTSEKYNEQFF
-,-,TRBV6-4,TRBJ1-5,TGTGCCAGCAGTGACTCGACCAGGTTAATCCGTTATCAGCCCCAGCATTTT,CASSDSTRLIRYQPQHF
TRBD1,few,TRBV18,TRBJ2-6,TGTGCCAGCTCACCACAATCGACAGGGAACTCTGGGGCCAACGTCCTGACTTTC,CASSPQSTGNSGANVLTF
-,-,TRBV10-1,TRBJ2-3,TGCGCCAGCAGTGGAAGCACAGATACGCAGTATTTT,CASSGSTDTQYF
TRBD1,-,TRBV7-2,TRBJ2-7,TGTGCCAGCAGCTTAGGTAGATTGACAGGGGGCTTCTACGAGCAGTACTTC,CASSLGRLTGGFYEQYF
-,-,TRBV28,TRBJ1-1,TGTGCCAGCCTGAAGAGAGGAGCTTTCTTT,CASLKRGAFF
-,once,TRBV6-1,TRBJ2-2,TGTGCCAGCAGTGATACCTTACATCTACAGGGCTTAGGCGGGGAGCTGTTTTTT,CASSDTLHLQGLGGELFF
-,-,TRBV13,TRBJ1-3,TGTGCCAGCAGCTACGGGCCGTCTTTACGAGGTGGAAACACCATATATTTT,CASSYGPSLRGGNTIYF
-,-,TRBV30,TRBJ1-2,TGTGCCTGGGGGGTACGTTGGGACGGCTACACCTTC,CAWGVRWDGYTF
-,-,TRBV6-1,TRBJ1-5,TGTGCCAGCAGTGAAGGGGGTCCCCAGCATTTT,CASSEGGPQHF
-,-,TRBV7-3,TRBJ2-1,TGTGCCAGCAGTCGGAGGGGCTCCTACAATGAGCAGTTCTTC,CASSRRGSYNEQFF
-,once,TRBV27,TRBJ1-2,TGTGCCAGCAGTTTTCGGGAAAGCTATGGCTACACCTTC,CASSFRESYGYTF
-,-,TRBV4-1,TRBJ1-4,TGCGCCAGCAGCCAAGGGCAGGGCTTCGTGGCAACTAATGAAAAACTGTTTTTT,CASSQGQGFVATNEKLFF
TRBD1,-,TRBV19,TRBJ2-1,TGTGCCAGTAGTAATGGACAGGCGTCAAATGAGCAGTTCTTC,CASSNGQASNEQFF
-,once,TRBV3-1/TRBV3-2,TRBJ2-7,TGTGCCAGCAGTCAAAGAGACGGGAGCTCCTACGAGCAGTACTTC,CASSQRDGSSYEQYF
-,-,TRBV27,TRBJ1-2,TGTGCCACCCAAAGTCGAGGGGAAGCTAACTATGGCTACACCTTC,CATQSRGEANYGYTF
-,-,TRBV5-5,TRBJ2-7,TGTGCCAGCAGCTTCCTGGAGTCGGGCGAGCAGTACTTC,CASSFLESGEQYF
-,-,TRBV19,TRBJ1-5,TGTGCCAGTAGTGTCGGGGGCGCCTTGGGACAGCCCCAGCATTTT,CASSVGGALGQPQHF
-,-,TRBV27,TRBJ2-1,TGTGCCAGCAGTTTCTGGAATGAGCAGTTCTTC,CASSFWNEQFF
TRBD2,once,TRBV23-1,TRBJ2-3,TGCGCCAGCAGTCTGCGGGAGATAGCAGATACGCAGTATTTT,CASSLREIADTQYF
-,-,TRBV18,TRBJ1-1,TGTGCCAGCTCCCCCCCATTACGGGGGAACACTGAAGCTTTCTTT,CASSPPLRGNTEAFF
-,-,TRBV2,TRBJ1-2,TGTGCCAGCAGTGAAGCGCTTATGGCAGGAAGTTACTATGGCTACACCTTC,CASSEALMAGSYYGYTF
TRBD1,-,TRBV30,TRBJ1-5,TGTGCCTGCCAGGGACAGGGGGCACGGCAGCCCCAGCATTTT,CACQGQGARQPQHF
TRBD1,-,TRBV19,TRBJ1-3,TGTGCCAGTAGCTCGGGACAGGGGATTATTGGAAACACCATATATTTT,CASSSGQGIIGNTIYF
-,-,TRBV4-1,TRBJ2-3,TGCGCCAGCAATCCAGGAGGAAGCACAGATACGCAGTATTTT,CASNPGGSTDTQYF